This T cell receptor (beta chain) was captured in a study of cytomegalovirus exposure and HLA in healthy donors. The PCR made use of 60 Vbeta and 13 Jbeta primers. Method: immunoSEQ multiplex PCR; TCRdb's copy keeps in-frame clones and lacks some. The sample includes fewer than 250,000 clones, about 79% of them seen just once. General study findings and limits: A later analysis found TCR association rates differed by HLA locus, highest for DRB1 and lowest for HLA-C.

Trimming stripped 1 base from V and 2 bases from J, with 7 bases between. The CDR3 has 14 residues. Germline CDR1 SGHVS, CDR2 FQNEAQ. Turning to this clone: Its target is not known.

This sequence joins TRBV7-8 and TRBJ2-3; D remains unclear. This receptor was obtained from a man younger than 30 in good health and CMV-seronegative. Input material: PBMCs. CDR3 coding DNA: TGTGCCAGCAGCTTAGTTTACTCCACAGATACGCAGTATTTT. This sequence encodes CASSLVYSTDTQYF.